This paragraph covers one TCR beta chain sequence. Its target is unknown. The data derive from a study of T cell responses to AZD1222 COVID-19 vaccine. Study-wide points: Clonal diversity was possibly underestimated; the donors were predominantly white British and more often female. As reported, nearly half of all spike-specific TCRs target variant regions that are unmutated.

TCRdb's table, derived via immunoSEQ multiplex PCR, lists solely in-frame clones and lacks some. The data hold about 150,000 clones, with roughly 94% observed a single time. Germline CDR1 is MNHEY and CDR2 is SVGAGI. The CDR3 runs 14 residues. Trimming removed 5 bases at V and 4 bases at J, with 14 bases between. Here the sequenced sample was peripheral blood, taken on day 0 of AZD1222 vaccination. V usage is TRBV6-5 and J usage is TRBJ1-2; D unresolved. The source is an adult in good health. The CDR3 DNA sequence: TGTGCCAGCAGTCCTTTGGCAGGCTCCTATGGCTACACCTTC. Its protein is CASSPLAGSYGYTF.